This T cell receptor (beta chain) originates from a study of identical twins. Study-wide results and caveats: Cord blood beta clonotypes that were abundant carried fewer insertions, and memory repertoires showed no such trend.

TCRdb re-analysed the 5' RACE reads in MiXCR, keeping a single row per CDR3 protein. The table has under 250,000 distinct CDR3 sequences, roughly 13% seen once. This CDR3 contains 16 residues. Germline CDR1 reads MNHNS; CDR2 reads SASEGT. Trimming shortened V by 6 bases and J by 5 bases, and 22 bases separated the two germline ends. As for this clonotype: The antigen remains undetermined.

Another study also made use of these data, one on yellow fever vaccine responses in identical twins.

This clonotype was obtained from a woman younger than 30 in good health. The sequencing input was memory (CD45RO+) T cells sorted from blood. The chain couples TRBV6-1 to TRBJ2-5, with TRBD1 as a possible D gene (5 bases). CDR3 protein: CASSLSMRQTGETQYF. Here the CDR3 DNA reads TGTGCCAGCAGCCTTTCAATGAGACAGACTGGGGAGACCCAGTACTTC.